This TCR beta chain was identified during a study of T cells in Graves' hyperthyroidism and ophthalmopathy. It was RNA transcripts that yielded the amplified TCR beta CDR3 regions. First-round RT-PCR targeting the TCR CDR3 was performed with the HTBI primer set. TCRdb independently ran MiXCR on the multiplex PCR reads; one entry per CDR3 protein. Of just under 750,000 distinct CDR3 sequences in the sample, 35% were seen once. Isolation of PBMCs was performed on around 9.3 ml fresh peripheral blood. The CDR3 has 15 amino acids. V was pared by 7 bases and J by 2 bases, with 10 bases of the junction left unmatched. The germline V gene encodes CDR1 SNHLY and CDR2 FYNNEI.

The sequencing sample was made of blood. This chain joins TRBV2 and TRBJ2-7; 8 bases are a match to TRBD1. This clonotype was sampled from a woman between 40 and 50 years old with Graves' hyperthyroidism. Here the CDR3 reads CASTAWDRPPYEQYF. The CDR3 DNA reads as TGTGCCAGCACCGCTTGGGACAGGCCTCCCTACGAGCAGTACTTC.